The clone carrying this TCR beta chain was recorded a few times. This record comes from a study of blood T cell repertoires in COVID-19. Overall study: Spain, Italy and the United States supplied samples that represented acute and convalescent COVID-19.

V trimming: 3 bases; J trimming: 6 bases; junction bases outside the gene matches: 9. The CDR3 is made up of 16 amino acids. The germline V gene has CDR1 KGHSH and CDR2 LQKENI. Across over 20 US areas, participants ranged in age from roughly 18 to 95 years. Two negative PCRs, clearance, or symptom resolution were required of recovered Cohort 3 donors. Original data processing: Using reference gene primer amplification, nucleated cell counts were estimated. Profiled with immunoSEQ multiplex PCR; TCRdb holds only in-frame clones, not every one. V and J calls and clone size are given by that table; D and trimming were obtained from the DNA. The sample has about 400,000 clones; around nine tenths are singletons.

The receptor was isolated from a woman in her 30s who had recovered from COVID-19. This chain joins TRBV18 and TRBJ2-2, with 8 bases lining up with TRBD1. Specimen: PBMCs or T cells enriched from blood (not recorded which). CDR3 in amino acids: CASSPLQGGLAGELFF. DNA for the CDR3: TGTGCCAGCTCACCTTTACAGGGGGGCTTGGCCGGGGAGCTGTTTTTT.